The entry below describes one T cell receptor (beta chain). Within the sample, other DNA sequences also encode this same CDR3. The data belong to a study of blood T cell repertoires in COVID-19. As for the study in general: Sites across the United States, Italy and Spain contributed samples from acute and convalescent COVID-19. Sample material is recorded as cDNA or gDNA derived from T cells, B-cell-depleted T cells, or PBMCs.

Trimming stripped 6 bases from V and 2 bases from J, with 13 bases between. The length of the CDR3 is 14 residues. CDR1 and CDR2 (germline): MNHEY, SVGAGI. Generated by immunoSEQ multiplex PCR, the TCRdb table keeps only in-frame clones and is missing some. Of 150,000 to 200,000 clones detected, 85% appear once; the ten largest clones hold roughly 3%. V gene TRBV6-5 combines with J gene TRBJ1-1, with D possibly being TRBD1 (6 bases). This receptor was identified in a human donor with acute or convalescent COVID-19. The donor label of this sample is uncertain. The sequencing sample was made of peripheral blood. CDR3 residues: CASSRGGGNTEAFF. The CDR3, as DNA: TGTGCCAGCAGCCGGGGGGGCGGAAACACTGAAGCTTTCTTT.